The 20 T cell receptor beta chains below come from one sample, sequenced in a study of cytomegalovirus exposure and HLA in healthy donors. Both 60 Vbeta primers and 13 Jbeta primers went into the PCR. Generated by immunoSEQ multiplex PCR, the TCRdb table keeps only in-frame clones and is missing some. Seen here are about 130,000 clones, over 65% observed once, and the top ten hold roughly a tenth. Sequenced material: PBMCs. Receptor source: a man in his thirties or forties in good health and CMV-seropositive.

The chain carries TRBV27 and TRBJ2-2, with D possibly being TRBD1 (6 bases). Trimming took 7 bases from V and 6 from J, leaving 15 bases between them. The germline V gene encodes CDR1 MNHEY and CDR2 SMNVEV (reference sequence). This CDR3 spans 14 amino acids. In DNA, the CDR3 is TGTGCCAGCACCTACAGGGCTTCTGCCGGGGAGCTGTTTTTT. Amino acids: CASTYRASAGELFF.

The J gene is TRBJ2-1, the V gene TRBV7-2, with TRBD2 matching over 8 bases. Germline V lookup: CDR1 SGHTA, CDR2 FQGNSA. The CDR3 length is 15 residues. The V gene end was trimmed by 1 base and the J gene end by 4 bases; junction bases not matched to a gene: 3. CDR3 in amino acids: CASSLEVAGYNEQFF. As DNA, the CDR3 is TGTGCCAGCAGCTTAGAGGTAGCGGGGTACAATGAGCAGTTCTTC.

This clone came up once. In DNA, the CDR3 is TGTGCCAGCAGCTTAGATTCAGTAATCTACAATGAGCAGTTCTTC. This sequence encodes CASSLDSVIYNEQFF. The chain links TRBV7-9 to TRBJ2-1; D not certain. The CDR3 covers 15 residues. V shed 1 base and J shed 3 bases, with 10 bases lying between them. The germline V gene encodes CDR1 SEHNR and CDR2 FQNEAQ (reference sequence).

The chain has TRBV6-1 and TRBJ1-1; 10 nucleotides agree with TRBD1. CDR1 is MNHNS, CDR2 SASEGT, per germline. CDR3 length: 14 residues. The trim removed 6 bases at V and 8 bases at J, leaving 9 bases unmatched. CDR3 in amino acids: CASSRDRGWEEAFF. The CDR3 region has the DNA TGTGCCAGCAGCCGGGACAGGGGATGGGAGGAAGCTTTCTTT.

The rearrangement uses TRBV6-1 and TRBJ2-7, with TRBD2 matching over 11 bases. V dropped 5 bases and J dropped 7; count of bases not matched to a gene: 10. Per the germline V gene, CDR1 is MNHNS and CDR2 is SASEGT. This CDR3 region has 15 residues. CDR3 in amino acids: CASSPRTSGSGEQYF. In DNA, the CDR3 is TGTGCCAGCAGTCCTAGGACTAGCGGGTCGGGGGAGCAGTACTTC.

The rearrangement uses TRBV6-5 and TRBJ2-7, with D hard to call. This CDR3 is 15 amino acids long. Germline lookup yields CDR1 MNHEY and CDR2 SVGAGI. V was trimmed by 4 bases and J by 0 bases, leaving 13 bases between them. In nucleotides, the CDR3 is TGTGCCAGCAGTTTTGATGTCGGTATCTCCTACGAGCAGTACTTC. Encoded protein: CASSFDVGISYEQYF.

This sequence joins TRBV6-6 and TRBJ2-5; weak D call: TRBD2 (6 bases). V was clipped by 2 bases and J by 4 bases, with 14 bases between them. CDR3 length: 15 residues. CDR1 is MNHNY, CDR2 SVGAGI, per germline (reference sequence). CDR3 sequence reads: CASSYTGVRVETQYF. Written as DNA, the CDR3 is TGTGCCAGCAGTTACACGGGGGTAAGAGTAGAGACCCAGTACTTC.

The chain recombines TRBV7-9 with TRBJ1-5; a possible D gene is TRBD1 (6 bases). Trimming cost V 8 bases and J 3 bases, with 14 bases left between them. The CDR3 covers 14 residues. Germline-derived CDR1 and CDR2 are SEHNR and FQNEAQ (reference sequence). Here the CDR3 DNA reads TGTGCCAGCGGGGAGGGGGGCTACAATCAGCCCCAGCATTTT. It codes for CASGEGGYNQPQHF.

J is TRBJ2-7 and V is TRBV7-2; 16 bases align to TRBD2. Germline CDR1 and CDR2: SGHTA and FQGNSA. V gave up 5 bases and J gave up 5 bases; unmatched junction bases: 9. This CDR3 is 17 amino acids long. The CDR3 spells CASSDSGTSGRADEQYF. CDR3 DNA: TGTGCCAGCAGCGACTCCGGGACTAGCGGGAGGGCCGACGAGCAGTACTTC. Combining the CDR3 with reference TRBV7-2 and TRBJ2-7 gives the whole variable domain GAGVSQSPSNKVTEKGKDVELRCDPISGHTALYWYRQSLGQGLEFLIYFQGNSAPDKSGLPSDRFSAERTGGSVSTLTIQRTQQEDSAVYLCASSDSGTSGRADEQYFGPGTRLTVT.

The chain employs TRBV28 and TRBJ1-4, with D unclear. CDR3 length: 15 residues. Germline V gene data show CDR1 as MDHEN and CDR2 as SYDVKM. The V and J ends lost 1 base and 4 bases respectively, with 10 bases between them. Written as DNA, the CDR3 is TGTGCCAGCAGTTTATTGGTGGTTAGTAATGAAAAACTGTTTTTT. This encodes CASSLLVVSNEKLFF.

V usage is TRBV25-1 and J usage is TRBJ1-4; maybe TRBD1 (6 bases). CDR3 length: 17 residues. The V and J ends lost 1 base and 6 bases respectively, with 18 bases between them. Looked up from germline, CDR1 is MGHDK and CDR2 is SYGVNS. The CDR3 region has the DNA TGTGCCAGCAGTGAATGGGGGGGGCGACCGCCCCATGAAAAACTGTTTTTT. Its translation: CASSEWGGRPPHEKLFF.

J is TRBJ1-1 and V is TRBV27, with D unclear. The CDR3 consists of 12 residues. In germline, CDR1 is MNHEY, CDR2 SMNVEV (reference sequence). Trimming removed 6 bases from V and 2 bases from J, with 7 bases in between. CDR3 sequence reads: CASSRVNTEAFF. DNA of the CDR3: TGTGCCAGCAGCCGAGTTAACACTGAAGCTTTCTTT.

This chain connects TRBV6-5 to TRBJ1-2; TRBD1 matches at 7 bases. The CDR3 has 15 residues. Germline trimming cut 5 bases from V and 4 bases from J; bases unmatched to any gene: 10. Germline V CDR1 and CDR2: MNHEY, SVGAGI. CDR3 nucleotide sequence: TGTGCCAGCAGTCCGAGGGACAGAAAGTTCTATGGCTACACCTTC. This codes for CASSPRDRKFYGYTF.

The CDR3 bases are TGTGCCAGCAGCCCCCAGGGACTCTCTGGAAACACCATATATTTT. This encodes CASSPQGLSGNTIYF. The gene calls are TRBV9 and TRBJ1-3; tentatively, D is TRBD1 (5 bases). This CDR3 spans 15 amino acids. Germline V gene lookup returns CDR1 SGDLS and CDR2 YYNGEE. Trimming shortened V by 4 bases and J by 0 bases, and 11 bases separated the two germline ends.

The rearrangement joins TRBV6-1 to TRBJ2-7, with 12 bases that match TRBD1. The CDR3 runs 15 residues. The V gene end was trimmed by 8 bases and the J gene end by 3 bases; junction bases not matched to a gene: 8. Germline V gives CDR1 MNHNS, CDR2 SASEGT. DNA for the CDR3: TGTGCCAGCTCGCCGGGACAGGGGGCAATCTACGAGCAGTACTTC. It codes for CASSPGQGAIYEQYF.

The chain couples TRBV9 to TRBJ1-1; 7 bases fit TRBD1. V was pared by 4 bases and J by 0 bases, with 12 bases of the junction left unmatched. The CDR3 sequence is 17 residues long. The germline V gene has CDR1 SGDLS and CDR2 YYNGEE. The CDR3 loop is CASSFSGTEVMNTEAFF. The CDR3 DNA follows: TGTGCCAGCAGCTTCTCCGGGACAGAGGTCATGAACACTGAAGCTTTCTTT. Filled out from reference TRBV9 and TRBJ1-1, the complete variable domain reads DSGVTQTPKHLITATGQRVTLRCSPRSGDLSVYWYQQSLDQGLQFLIQYYNGEERAKGNILERFSAQQFPDLHSELNLSSLELGDSALYFCASSFSGTEVMNTEAFFGQGTRLTVV.

DNA of the CDR3: TGTGCCAGCAGTTTAGTGGGAGGAACGCTCTACGAGCAGTACTTC. Protein product: CASSLVGGTLYEQYF. This sequence joins TRBV27 and TRBJ2-7; a possible D gene is TRBD2 (6 bases). V gave up 2 bases and J gave up 3 bases, with 14 bases separating them. This CDR3 spans 15 amino acids. Germline V gives CDR1 MNHEY, CDR2 SMNVEV (reference sequence).

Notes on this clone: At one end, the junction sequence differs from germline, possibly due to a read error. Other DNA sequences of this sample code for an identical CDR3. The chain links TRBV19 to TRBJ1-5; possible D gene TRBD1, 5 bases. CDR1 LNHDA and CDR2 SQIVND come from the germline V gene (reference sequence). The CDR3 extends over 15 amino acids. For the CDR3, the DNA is TGTGCCAGTAGCATAGGGACCGGGGGCAATCAGCCCCAGCATTTT. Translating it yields CASSIGTGGNQPQHF. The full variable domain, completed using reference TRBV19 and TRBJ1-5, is DGGITQSPKYLFRKEGQNVTLSCEQNLNHDAMYWYRQDPGQGLRLIYYSQIVNDFQKGDIAEGYSVSREKKESFPLTVTSAQKNPTAFYLCASSIGTGGNQPQHFGDGTRLSIL.

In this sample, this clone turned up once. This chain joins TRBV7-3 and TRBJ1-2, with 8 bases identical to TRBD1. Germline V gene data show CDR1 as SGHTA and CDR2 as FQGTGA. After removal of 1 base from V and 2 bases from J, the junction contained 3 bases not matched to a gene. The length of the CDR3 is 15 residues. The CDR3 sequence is CASSLNAGGNYGYTF. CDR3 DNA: TGTGCCAGCAGCTTAAATGCAGGGGGCAACTATGGCTACACCTTC.

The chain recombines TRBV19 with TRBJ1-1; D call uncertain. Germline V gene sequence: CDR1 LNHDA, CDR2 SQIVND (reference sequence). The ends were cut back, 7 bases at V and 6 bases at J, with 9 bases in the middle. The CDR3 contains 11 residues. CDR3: CASTRLAEAFF. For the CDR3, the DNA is TGTGCCAGTACTAGGTTGGCTGAAGCTTTCTTT.